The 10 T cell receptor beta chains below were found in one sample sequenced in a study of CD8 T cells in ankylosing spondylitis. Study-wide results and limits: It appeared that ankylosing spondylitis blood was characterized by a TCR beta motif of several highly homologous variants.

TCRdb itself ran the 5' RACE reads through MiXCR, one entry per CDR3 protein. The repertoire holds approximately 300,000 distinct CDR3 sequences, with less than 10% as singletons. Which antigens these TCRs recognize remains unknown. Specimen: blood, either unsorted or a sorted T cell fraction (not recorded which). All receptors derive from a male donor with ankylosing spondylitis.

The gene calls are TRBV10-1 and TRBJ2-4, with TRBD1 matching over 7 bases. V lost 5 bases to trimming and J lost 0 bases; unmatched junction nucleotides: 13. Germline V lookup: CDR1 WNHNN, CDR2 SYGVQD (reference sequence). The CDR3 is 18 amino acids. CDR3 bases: TGCGCCAGCAGTTCAGACAGGGCCCTGACCATAGCCAAAAACATTCAGTACTTC. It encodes CASSSDRALTIAKNIQYF.

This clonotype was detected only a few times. Here the CDR3 reads CASSNGDIPYEQYF. Here the CDR3 DNA reads TGTGCCAGCAGCAATGGGGACATTCCCTACGAGCAGTACTTC. This chain joins TRBV7-9 and TRBJ2-7; tentatively, D is TRBD1 (6 bases). The CDR3 sequence is 14 residues long. The V end lost 5 bases, the J end lost 2 bases, and 13 bases lay between the germline ends. Germline V CDR1 and CDR2: SEHNR, FQNEAQ (reference sequence).

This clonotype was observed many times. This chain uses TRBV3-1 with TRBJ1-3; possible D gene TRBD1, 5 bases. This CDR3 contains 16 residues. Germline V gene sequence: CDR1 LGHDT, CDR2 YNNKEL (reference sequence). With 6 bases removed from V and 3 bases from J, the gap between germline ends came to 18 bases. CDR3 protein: CASSTFRGSGGNTIYF. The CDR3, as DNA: TGTGCCAGCAGTACCTTCCGGGGCTCCGGTGGAAACACCATATATTTT. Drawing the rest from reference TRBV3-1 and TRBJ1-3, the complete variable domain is DTAVSQTPKYLVTQMGNDKSIKCEQNLGHDTMYWYKQDSKKFLKIMFSYNNKELIINETVPNRFSPKSPDKAHLNLHINSLELGDSAVYFCASSTFRGSGGNTIYFGEGSWLTVV.

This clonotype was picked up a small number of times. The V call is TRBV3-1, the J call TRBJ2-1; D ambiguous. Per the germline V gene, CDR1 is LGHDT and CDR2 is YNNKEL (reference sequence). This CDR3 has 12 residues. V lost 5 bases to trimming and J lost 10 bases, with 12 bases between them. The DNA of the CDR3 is TGTGCCAGCAGCTGGGGTTTCGACGAGCAGTTCTTC. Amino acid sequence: CASSWGFDEQFF.

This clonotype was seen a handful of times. The CDR3 DNA sequence: TGCGCCAGCAGCTTGGAGACTAGCGGAGGTCCCACAGATACGCAGTATTTT. Translated, it gives CASSLETSGGPTDTQYF. The V call is TRBV5-1, the J call TRBJ2-3; 9 nucleotides line up with TRBD2. This CDR3 has 17 residues. The germline CDR1 and CDR2 sequences are SGHRS and YFSETQ. J gave up 2 bases and V 0 bases, and 7 bases lay outside the gene matches.

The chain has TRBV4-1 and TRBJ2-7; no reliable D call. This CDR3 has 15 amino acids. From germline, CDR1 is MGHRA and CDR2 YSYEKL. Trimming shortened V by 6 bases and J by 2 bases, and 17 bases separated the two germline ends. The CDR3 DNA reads TGCGCCAGCAGACAACATACACAAGGCCCCTACGAGCAGTACTTC. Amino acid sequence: CASRQHTQGPYEQYF.

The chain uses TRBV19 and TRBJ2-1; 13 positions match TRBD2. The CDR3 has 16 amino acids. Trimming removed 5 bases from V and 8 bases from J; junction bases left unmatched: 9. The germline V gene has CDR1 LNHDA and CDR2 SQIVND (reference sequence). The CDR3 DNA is TGTGCCAGTAGTGACCAGTGGACTAGCGGGAGACATGAGCAGTTCTTC. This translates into CASSDQWTSGRHEQFF. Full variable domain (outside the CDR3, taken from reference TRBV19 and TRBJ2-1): DGGITQSPKYLFRKEGQNVTLSCEQNLNHDAMYWYRQDPGQGLRLIYYSQIVNDFQKGDIAEGYSVSREKKESFPLTVTSAQKNPTAFYLCASSDQWTSGRHEQFFGPGTRLTVL.

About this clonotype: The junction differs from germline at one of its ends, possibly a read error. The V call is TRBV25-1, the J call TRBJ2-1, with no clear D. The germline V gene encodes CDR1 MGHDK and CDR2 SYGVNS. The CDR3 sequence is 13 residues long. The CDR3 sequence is CAGSEYSGNEQFF. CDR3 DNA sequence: TGTGCCGGCAGTGAATACTCGGGCAATGAGCAGTTCTTC.

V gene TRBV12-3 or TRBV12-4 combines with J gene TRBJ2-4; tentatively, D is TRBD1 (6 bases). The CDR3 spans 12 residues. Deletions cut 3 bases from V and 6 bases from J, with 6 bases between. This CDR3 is CASSLTGNIQYF. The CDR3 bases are TGTGCCAGCAGTTTGACAGGAAACATTCAGTACTTC.

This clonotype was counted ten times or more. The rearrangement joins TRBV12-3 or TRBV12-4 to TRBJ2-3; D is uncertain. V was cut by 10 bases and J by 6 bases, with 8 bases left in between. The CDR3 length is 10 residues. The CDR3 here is CATNGDTQYF. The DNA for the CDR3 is TGTGCCACCAACGGGGATACGCAGTATTTT.